This T cell receptor beta chain originates from a study of blood T cell repertoires in COVID-19. Overall study: The cDNA or gDNA used as material had been derived from T cells, B-cell-depleted T cells, or PBMCs.

TCRdb's copy holds only in-frame clones and misses some; the assay was immunoSEQ multiplex PCR. Among over 200,000 clones listed, 83% were seen once. The clonotype comes from a woman in her twenties or thirties with COVID-19, enrolled during active disease. Sequenced input: peripheral blood.

The CDR3 reads CASSQDQKRGPYNEQFF. Written as DNA, the CDR3 is TGTGCCAGCAGCCAAGATCAAAAGCGGGGTCCCTACAATGAGCAGTTCTTC. J is TRBJ2-1 and V is TRBV3-1 (or the pseudogene TRBV3-2); TRBD2 matches at 7 bases. The junction had 7 bases not matched to a gene; V was cut back by 0 bases and J by 2 bases. CDR3 length equals 17 residues. Germline loops: CDR1 LGHDT, CDR2 YNNKEL (reference sequence).